This T cell receptor beta chain emerged from a study of T cells in Graves' hyperthyroidism and ophthalmopathy. Diagnosis of hyperthyroidism was new in patients aged 18 to 65, and its duration was under 2 months. Losses at the gene ends were 2 bases for V and 0 bases for J; bases not matched to a gene: 3. The CDR3 contains 15 residues. Germline V gene sequence: CDR1 KGHSH, CDR2 LQKENI. The investigators amplified TCR beta CDR3 regions from RNA transcripts. Carried out on the TCR CDR3, a first-round RT-PCR used the HTBI primer set. Each CDR3 protein is one row after TCRdb ran MiXCR on the multiplex PCR reads. The sample carries under 350,000 distinct CDR3 sequences, roughly 18% recorded once.

The chain couples TRBV18 to TRBJ2-7, with 8 nucleotides matching TRBD2. Sequenced input: blood. The source of this sequence is a woman between 50 and 59 years old with Graves' hyperthyroidism. Here the CDR3 reads CASSPGGGNSYEQYV. The CDR3 region has the DNA TGTGCCAGCTCACCAGGCGGGGGGAACTCCTACGAGCAGTACGTC.